The 8 T cell receptor beta chains reported below all come from one sample, sequenced in a study of STAT5B mutations in CD4+ large granular lymphocyte leukemia. TCRdb keeps only in-frame clones here, not all; method: immunoSEQ multiplex PCR. The sample shows under 40,000 clones, less than 80% of them seen only once. The sequencing input was CD4+ T cells from blood buffy coats. These receptor sequences come from a human donor in good health.

V usage is TRBV5-1 and J usage is TRBJ2-7; unclear D gene. CDR1 and CDR2 from the germline V gene are SGHRS and YFSETQ. Trimming took 0 bases from V and 3 from J, leaving 7 bases between them. The CDR3 has 13 amino acids. The CDR3 bases are TGCGCCAGCAGCTTGGACGGGTACTACGAGCAGTACTTC. Its translation is CASSLDGYYEQYF.

The chain has TRBV5-6 and TRBJ2-1; 8 bases map to TRBD1. Germline loops: CDR1 SGHDT, CDR2 YYEEEE. V lost 3 bases, J lost 4 bases, and 6 bases stayed unmatched. This CDR3 region has 15 residues. This chain's CDR3 is CASSSYHRGYNEQFF. CDR3 in DNA: TGTGCCAGCAGCTCCTATCACAGGGGGTACAATGAGCAGTTCTTC.

The J gene is TRBJ2-5, the V gene TRBV28; D is unresolved. The DNA matches TRBJ2-7 better at its end, which makes the J call doubtful. This CDR3 has 14 amino acids. CDR1 and CDR2 (germline): MDHEN, SYDVKM. The CDR3 reads CASKELHLGYEQYF. The CDR3 DNA sequence: TGTGCCAGCAAGGAACTGCACTTAGGCTACGAGCAGTACTTC.

The V gene is TRBV6-5, the J gene TRBJ2-7; no firm D call. Trimming removed 0 bases from V and 1 base from J, with 4 bases in between. CDR3 length: 13 amino acids. CDR1 is MNHEY, CDR2 SVGAGI, per germline. The CDR3 reads CASSYSGSYEQYF. Here the CDR3 DNA reads TGTGCCAGCAGTTACTCGGGTTCCTACGAGCAGTACTTC.

The rearrangement links TRBV7-9 to TRBJ1-4; D unclear. V was cut by 2 bases and J by 5 bases, with 6 bases left in between. The CDR3 spans 13 residues. Germline V gives CDR1 SEHNR, CDR2 FQNEAQ (reference sequence). The CDR3 DNA sequence: TGTGCCAGCAGCTTAAGTAGGAATGAAAAACTGTTTTTT. Its translation: CASSLSRNEKLFF.

The J gene is TRBJ2-1, the V gene TRBV5-1; TRBD1 is a possible D gene (7 bases). This CDR3 has 13 amino acids. Germline V gene lookup returns CDR1 SGHRS and CDR2 YFSETQ. V shed 4 bases and J shed 6 bases, with 11 bases lying between them. In DNA form, the CDR3 reads TGCGCCAGCAGCCCTCAGGGGGGCAATGAGCAGTTCTTC. Encoded protein: CASSPQGGNEQFF.

DNA of the CDR3: TGTGCCAGTACCCGGACAGGGAACAACAATGAGCAGTTCTTC. It translates to CASTRTGNNNEQFF. The chain employs TRBV7-8 and TRBJ2-1, with TRBD1 matching 8 bases. The germline CDR1 and CDR2 sequences are SGHVS and FQNEAQ. CDR3 size: 14 residues. Unmatched junction bases numbered 9, after V lost 9 bases and J lost 5 bases. The whole variable domain, filled in from reference TRBV7-8 and TRBJ2-1, reads GAGVSQSPRYKVAKRGQDVALRCDPISGHVSLFWYQQALGQGPEFLTYFQNEAQLDKSGLPSDRFFAERPEGSVSTLKIQRTQQEDSAVYLCASTRTGNNNEQFFGPGTRLTVL.

Written as DNA, the CDR3 is TGCGCCAGCAGCTTGTGGCTAGCGGGGAGCACAGATACGCAGTATTTT. Encoded protein: CASSLWLAGSTDTQYF. This chain links TRBV5-1 with TRBJ2-3; 9 bases are a match to TRBD2. CDR1 is SGHRS and CDR2 is YFSETQ in the germline V gene. Trimming at V came to 1 base and at J to 0 bases, leaving 3 bases not matched to a gene. The length of the CDR3 is 16 residues.